The 20 T cell receptor beta chains given below trace back to one sample, sequenced in a study of blood T cell repertoires in COVID-19. Generated by immunoSEQ multiplex PCR, the TCRdb table keeps only in-frame clones and is missing some. This table holds about 100,000 clones, 80% to 90% found once. The sample consisted of PBMCs or T cells enriched from blood (not recorded which). The origin of the receptors is a woman aged 45 to 65 who had recovered from COVID-19.

This clone occurred a few times. The genes are TRBV7-9 and TRBJ2-1, with D perhaps TRBD2 (9 bases). V was cut by 5 bases and J by 7 bases, with 18 bases left in between. Germline assignment: CDR1 SEHNR and CDR2 FQNEAQ (reference sequence). This CDR3 contains 15 residues. The CDR3 nucleotides read TGTGCCAGCAGCCAGGGGGCGGGAGGGCCGAATGAGCAGTTCTTC. Translated, it gives CASSQGAGGPNEQFF.

A few counts support this clone. In DNA form, the CDR3 reads TGTGCCAGCAGTCCGACCGGGACAGGGGCTTCACCCCTCCACTTT. Encoded protein: CASSPTGTGASPLHF. V usage is TRBV27 and J usage is TRBJ1-6; 10 bases map to TRBD1. The V gene end was trimmed by 5 bases and the J gene end by 9 bases; junction bases not matched to a gene: 7. This CDR3 has 15 amino acids. Germline V CDR1 and CDR2: MNHEY, SMNVEV (reference sequence).

J is TRBJ2-1 and V is TRBV5-1, with 15 bases identical to TRBD2. The trim removed 3 bases at V and 1 base at J, leaving 11 bases unmatched. Germline V gene lookup returns CDR1 SGHRS and CDR2 YFSETQ. The CDR3 loop spans 20 amino acids. The CDR3 sequence: CASSYGLAGGQSWSYNEQFF. The CDR3 bases are TGCGCCAGCAGCTACGGACTAGCGGGGGGGCAATCTTGGTCCTACAATGAGCAGTTCTTC.

The gene calls are TRBV7-2 and TRBJ1-4, with TRBD1 matching 10 bases. CDR1 is SGHTA, CDR2 FQGNSA, per germline. The CDR3 loop spans 15 amino acids. The V gene end was trimmed by 1 base and the J gene end by 10 bases; junction bases not matched to a gene: 6. The CDR3 region is CASSLGGQGRVKLFF. CDR3 DNA sequence: TGTGCCAGCAGCTTAGGGGGACAGGGGAGGGTAAAACTGTTTTTT.

This sequence joins TRBV28 and TRBJ1-3, with D unclear. Germline CDR1 is MDHEN and CDR2 is SYDVKM. The CDR3 runs 15 residues. V was cut by 7 bases and J by 1 base, with 14 bases left in between. In DNA, the CDR3 is TGTGCCAGCAACCTCCATCCAGGTTCTGGAAACACCATATATTTT. Protein sequence: CASNLHPGSGNTIYF.

The chain employs TRBV6-5 and TRBJ1-2; 12 bases line up with TRBD1. This CDR3 has 16 residues. The V gene end was trimmed by 0 bases and the J gene end by 4 bases; junction bases not matched to a gene: 3. In germline, CDR1 is MNHEY, CDR2 SVGAGI. In DNA, the CDR3 is TGTGCCAGCAGTTACTCACGGGACAGGGGGCTCTATGGCTACACCTTC. This translates into CASSYSRDRGLYGYTF.

The chain recombines TRBV5-1 with TRBJ1-2; D gene ambiguous. The germline V gene has CDR1 SGHRS and CDR2 YFSETQ. The CDR3 sequence is 15 residues long. Trimming cost V 4 bases and J 5 bases, with 18 bases left between them. CDR3 coding DNA: TGCGCCAGCAGCCCAACCGCTGGGAGACCTTATGGCTACACCTTC. Residues: CASSPTAGRPYGYTF.

The rearrangement uses TRBV6-5 and TRBJ2-1; 12 bases align to TRBD1. CDR3 length: 15 residues. Germline loops: CDR1 MNHEY, CDR2 SVGAGI. After removal of 4 bases from V and 6 bases from J, the junction contained 4 bases not matched to a gene. The CDR3 DNA reads TGTGCCAGCAGTTCCGGGACAGGGGGCCCCAATGAGCAGTTCTTC. Translated, it gives CASSSGTGGPNEQFF.

V gene TRBV28 combines with J gene TRBJ1-1, with D possibly being TRBD1 (5 bases). The germline gives CDR1 MDHEN, CDR2 SYDVKM. The CDR3 sequence is 13 residues long. V was cut by 7 bases and J by 1 base, with 10 bases left in between. CDR3 in amino acids: CASTPGENTEAFF. The CDR3 DNA reads TGTGCCAGCACCCCGGGGGAGAACACTGAAGCTTTCTTT. Looking up the rest from reference TRBV28 and TRBJ1-1 gives the full variable domain: DVKVTQSSRYLVKRTGEKVFLECVQDMDHENMFWYRQDPGLGLRLIYFSYDVKMKEKGDIPEGYSVSREKKERFSLILESASTNQTSMYLCASTPGENTEAFFGQGTRLTVV.

The genes are TRBV5-5 and TRBJ2-7; D is possibly TRBD2 (6 bases). Germline CDR1 SGHKS, CDR2 YYEKEE (reference sequence). This CDR3 spans 14 amino acids. Trimming cost V 4 bases and J 5 bases, with 16 bases left between them. The CDR3 loop reads CASSPWDWSNEQYF. CDR3 nucleotide sequence: TGTGCCAGCAGCCCGTGGGACTGGTCTAACGAGCAGTACTTC.

The V gene is TRBV4-1, the J gene TRBJ2-5, with TRBD2 as a possible D gene (7 bases). The germline V and J ends were trimmed by 2 bases and 5 bases, with 18 bases remaining between them. The CDR3 runs to 16 residues. From germline, CDR1 is MGHRA and CDR2 YSYEKL. DNA for the CDR3: TGCGCCAGCAGCCAAAAAGGGGGAGGGACCCGGGAGACCCAGTACTTC. It codes for CASSQKGGGTRETQYF.

The V gene is TRBV5-4, the J gene TRBJ1-3, with D possibly TRBD1 on 6 matching bases. The CDR3 has 15 amino acids. Germline V gene data show CDR1 as SGHNT and CDR2 as YYREEE (reference sequence). V was clipped by 2 bases and J by 4 bases, with 13 bases between them. For the CDR3, the DNA is TGTGCCAGCAGCTTCGATGGGGGGGCAGGAAACACCATATATTTT. Its translation: CASSFDGGAGNTIYF. The entire variable domain, with the rest obtained from reference TRBV5-4 and TRBJ1-3, is as follows: ETGVTQSPTHLIKTRGQQVTLRCSSQSGHNTVSWYQQALGQGPQFIFQYYREEENGRGNFPPRFSGLQFPNYSSELNVNALELDDSALYLCASSFDGGAGNTIYFGEGSWLTVV.

The chain links TRBV30 to TRBJ1-6; D call uncertain. This CDR3 has 20 amino acids. V lost 1 base and J lost 0, with 22 bases in between. Germline V gene lookup returns CDR1 GTSNPN and CDR2 SVGIG (reference sequence). The CDR3 DNA follows: TGTGCCTGGAGTGGTAATATAGGCGGAGATATCAGCTCCTATAATTCACCCCTCCACTTT. Translating gives CAWSGNIGGDISSYNSPLHF.

The table lists this clone with a few counts. The rearrangement links TRBV2 to TRBJ1-3; TRBD1 agrees at 7 bases. This CDR3 is 17 amino acids long. In germline, CDR1 is SNHLY, CDR2 FYNNEI. Trimming cost V 6 bases and J 2 bases; bases outside gene matches: 13. CDR3 bases: TGTGCCAGCAGCAAAATACAGGGGACGCTACCTGGAAACACCATATATTTT. This codes for CASSKIQGTLPGNTIYF.

This clone has just one count. The chain links TRBV7-2 to TRBJ1-2; D not resolved. Looked up from germline, CDR1 is SGHTA and CDR2 is FQGNSA. The CDR3 is 15 amino acids. The V gene lost 2 bases and the J gene lost 0 bases, with 10 bases spanning the gap. In nucleotides, the CDR3 is TGTGCCAGCAGCTTATTTAATGCAGCTAACTATGGCTACACCTTC. The encoded protein is CASSLFNAANYGYTF.

The table lists this clone with a count of one. The chain joins TRBV15 to TRBJ2-1, with TRBD2 matching over 14 bases. This CDR3 is built from 18 residues. Germline V gene lookup returns CDR1 LNHNV and CDR2 YYDKDF (reference sequence). V gave up 4 bases and J gave up 7 bases; unmatched junction bases: 12. CDR3 amino acids: CATSTLTGTSGRENEQFF. The CDR3 nucleotides read TGTGCCACCAGCACCTTAACCGGGACTAGCGGGAGAGAGAATGAGCAGTTCTTC. The complete variable domain, with remaining parts taken from reference TRBV15 and TRBJ2-1, reads DAMVIQNPRYQVTQFGKPVTLSCSQTLNHNVMYWYQQKSSQAPKLLFHYYDKDFNNEADTPDNFQSRRPNTSFCFLDIRSPGLGDTAMYLCATSTLTGTSGRENEQFFGPGTRLTVL.

The rearrangement links TRBV7-9 to TRBJ2-7; tentatively, D is TRBD1 (6 bases). V lost 5 bases and J lost 2, with 13 bases in between. The CDR3 is 14 amino acids. In germline, CDR1 is SEHNR, CDR2 FQNEAQ (reference sequence). The chain's CDR3 is CASSRTATPYEQYF. In DNA form, the CDR3 reads TGTGCCAGCAGCCGGACAGCTACACCCTACGAGCAGTACTTC.

The rearrangement uses TRBV2 and TRBJ1-4; 9 bases line up with TRBD1. The V gene's germline CDR1 is SNHLY and CDR2 FYNNEI. V trimming: 5 bases; J trimming: 3 bases; junction bases outside the gene matches: 7. The CDR3 has 16 residues. CDR3 residues: CASSLQGAGSNEKLFF. The DNA of the CDR3 is TGTGCCAGCAGTCTACAGGGGGCGGGTTCTAATGAAAAACTGTTTTTT.

This clone was seen more than once but under ten times. This chain connects TRBV11-3 to TRBJ2-2; 8 bases map to TRBD2. With V trimmed by 5 bases and J by 6 bases, 11 bases remained unmatched. Germline V gives CDR1 SGHNT, CDR2 YENEEA. The CDR3 is 16 residues long. The CDR3 spells CASSPQSGGVAGELFF. The CDR3 nucleotides read TGTGCCAGCAGCCCACAGAGCGGGGGAGTCGCCGGGGAGCTGTTTTTT.

The chain is built from TRBV30 and TRBJ1-6, with unresolved D. Between the trimmed V and J ends, which lost 4 bases and 10 bases, there was a span of 14 bases. Germline CDR1 reads GTSNPN; CDR2 reads SVGIG (reference sequence). This CDR3 is 13 amino acids long. CDR3 region: CAWTLTPGSPLHF. The CDR3, as DNA: TGTGCCTGGACATTAACCCCCGGGTCACCCCTCCACTTT.